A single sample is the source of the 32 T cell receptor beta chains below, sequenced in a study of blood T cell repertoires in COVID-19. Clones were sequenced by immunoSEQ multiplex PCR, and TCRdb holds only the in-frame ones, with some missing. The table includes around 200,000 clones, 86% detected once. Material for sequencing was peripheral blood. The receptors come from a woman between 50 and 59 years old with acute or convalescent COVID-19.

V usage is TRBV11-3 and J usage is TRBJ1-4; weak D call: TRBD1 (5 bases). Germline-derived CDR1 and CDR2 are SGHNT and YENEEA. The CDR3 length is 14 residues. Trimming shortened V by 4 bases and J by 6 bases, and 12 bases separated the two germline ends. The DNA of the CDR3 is TGTGCCAGCAGCTCTGGGGCTAGTGATGAAAAACTGTTTTTT. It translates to CASSSGASDEKLFF.

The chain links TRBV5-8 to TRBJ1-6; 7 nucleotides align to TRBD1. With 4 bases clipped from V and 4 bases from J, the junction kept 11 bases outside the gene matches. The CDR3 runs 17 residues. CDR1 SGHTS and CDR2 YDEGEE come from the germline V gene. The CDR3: CASSPTEGALYNSPLHF. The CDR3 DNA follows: TGTGCCAGCAGCCCGACAGAGGGGGCGCTTTATAATTCACCCCTCCACTTT.

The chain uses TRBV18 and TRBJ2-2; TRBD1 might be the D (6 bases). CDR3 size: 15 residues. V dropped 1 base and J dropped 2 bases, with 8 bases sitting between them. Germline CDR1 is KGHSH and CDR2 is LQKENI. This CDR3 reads CASSPRDTNTGELFF. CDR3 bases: TGTGCCAGCTCACCACGGGACACAAACACCGGGGAGCTGTTTTTT.

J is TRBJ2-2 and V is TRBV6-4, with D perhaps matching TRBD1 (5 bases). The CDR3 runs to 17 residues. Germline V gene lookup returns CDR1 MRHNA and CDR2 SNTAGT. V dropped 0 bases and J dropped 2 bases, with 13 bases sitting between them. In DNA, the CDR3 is TGTGCCAGCAGTGACTCAAAGGGGTCTCGTAACACCGGGGAGCTGTTTTTT. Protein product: CASSDSKGSRNTGELFF.

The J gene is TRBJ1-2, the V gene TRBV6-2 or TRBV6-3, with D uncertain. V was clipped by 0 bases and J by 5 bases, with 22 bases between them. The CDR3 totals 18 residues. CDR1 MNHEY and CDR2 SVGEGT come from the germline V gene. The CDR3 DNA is TGTGCCAGCAGTTACTCGAGTCGCCTCCGAACGAACCTATATGGCTACACCTTC. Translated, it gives CASSYSSRLRTNLYGYTF.

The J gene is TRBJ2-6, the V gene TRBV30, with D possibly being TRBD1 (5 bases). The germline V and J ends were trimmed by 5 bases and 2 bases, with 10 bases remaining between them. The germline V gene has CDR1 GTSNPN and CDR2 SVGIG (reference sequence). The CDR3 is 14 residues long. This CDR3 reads CAWASRAGANVLTF. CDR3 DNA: TGTGCCTGGGCCTCCAGGGCTGGGGCCAACGTCCTGACTTTC.

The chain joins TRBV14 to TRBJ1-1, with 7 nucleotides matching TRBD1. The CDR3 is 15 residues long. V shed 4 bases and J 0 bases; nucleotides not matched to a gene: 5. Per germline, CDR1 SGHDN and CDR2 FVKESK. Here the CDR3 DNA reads TGTGCCAGCAGCCCCCGACAGGGATTGAACACTGAAGCTTTCTTT. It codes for CASSPRQGLNTEAFF.

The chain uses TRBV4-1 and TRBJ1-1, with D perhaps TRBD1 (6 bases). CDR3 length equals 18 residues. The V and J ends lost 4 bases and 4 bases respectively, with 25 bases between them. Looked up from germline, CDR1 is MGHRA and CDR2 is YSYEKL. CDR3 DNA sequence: TGCGCCAGCAGCCGTATGCCTCCCAGGGGCAGGGCGAGCACTGAAGCTTTCTTT. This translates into CASSRMPPRGRASTEAFF.

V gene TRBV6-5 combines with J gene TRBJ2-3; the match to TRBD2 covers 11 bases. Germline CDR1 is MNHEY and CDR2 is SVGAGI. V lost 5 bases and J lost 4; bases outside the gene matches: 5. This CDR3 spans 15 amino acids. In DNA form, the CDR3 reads TGTGCCAGCAGTCTTAGCGGGGGGGTGGCAGATACGCAGTATTTT. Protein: CASSLSGGVADTQYF.

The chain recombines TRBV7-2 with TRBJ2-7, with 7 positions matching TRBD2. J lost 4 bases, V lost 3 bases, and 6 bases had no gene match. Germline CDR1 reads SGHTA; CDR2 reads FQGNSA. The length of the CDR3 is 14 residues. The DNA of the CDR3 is TGTGCCAGCAGCTTTTGGGGACTACCTTACGAGCAGTACTTC. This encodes CASSFWGLPYEQYF.

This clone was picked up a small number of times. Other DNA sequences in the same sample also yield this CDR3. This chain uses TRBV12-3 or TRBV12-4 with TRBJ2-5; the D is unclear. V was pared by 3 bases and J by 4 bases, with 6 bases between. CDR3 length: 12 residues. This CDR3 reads CASSFSSETQYF. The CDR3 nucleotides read TGTGCCAGCAGTTTTTCATCAGAGACCCAGTACTTC.

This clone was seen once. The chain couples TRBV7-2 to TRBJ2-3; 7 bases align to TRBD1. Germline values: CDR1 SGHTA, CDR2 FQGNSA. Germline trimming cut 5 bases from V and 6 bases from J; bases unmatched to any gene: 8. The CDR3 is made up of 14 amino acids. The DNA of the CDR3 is TGTGCCAGCAGCACCGGGACAGCTGTGGATACGCAGTATTTT. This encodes CASSTGTAVDTQYF. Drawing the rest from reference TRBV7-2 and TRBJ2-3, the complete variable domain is GAGVSQSPSNKVTEKGKDVELRCDPISGHTALYWYRQSLGQGLEFLIYFQGNSAPDKSGLPSDRFSAERTGGSVSTLTIQRTQQEDSAVYLCASSTGTAVDTQYFGPGTRLTVL.

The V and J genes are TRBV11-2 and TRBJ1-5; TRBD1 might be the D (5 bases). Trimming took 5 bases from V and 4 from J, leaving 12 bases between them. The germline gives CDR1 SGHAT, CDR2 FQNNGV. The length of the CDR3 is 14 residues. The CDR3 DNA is TGTGCCAGCAGCGCGGGACGGATAAATCAGCCCCAGCATTTT. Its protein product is CASSAGRINQPQHF.

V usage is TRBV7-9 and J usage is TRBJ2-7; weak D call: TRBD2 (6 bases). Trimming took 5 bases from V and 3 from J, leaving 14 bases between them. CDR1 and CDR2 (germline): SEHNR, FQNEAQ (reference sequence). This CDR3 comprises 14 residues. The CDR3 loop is CASSPQGGNYEQYF. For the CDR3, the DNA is TGTGCCAGCAGCCCCCAGGGAGGAAACTACGAGCAGTACTTC.

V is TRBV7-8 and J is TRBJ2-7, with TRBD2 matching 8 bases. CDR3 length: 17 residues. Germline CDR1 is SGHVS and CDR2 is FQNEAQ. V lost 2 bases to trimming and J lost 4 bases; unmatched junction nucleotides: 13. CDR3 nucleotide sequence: TGTGCCAGCAGCTTAAAAAACCCCGGGGGGGGTGTTTACGAGCAGTACTTC. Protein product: CASSLKNPGGGVYEQYF.

The CDR3 sequence: CASSLRLAELETQYF. The CDR3 DNA reads as TGTGCCAGCAGCTTACGATTAGCGGAACTAGAGACCCAGTACTTC. This chain links TRBV11-2 with TRBJ2-5; the D gene is possibly TRBD2 (6 bases). The V gene's germline CDR1 is SGHAT and CDR2 FQNNGV. The CDR3 consists of 15 residues. Trimming cost V 2 bases and J 4 bases, with 14 bases left between them.

The CDR3 nucleotides are TGTGCCAGCAGCCCTCAGGCTTCTAACTATGGCTACACCTTC. This encodes CASSPQASNYGYTF. The chain combines TRBV11-3 with TRBJ1-2; D call uncertain. V was cut by 5 bases and J by 0 bases, with 10 bases left in between. The CDR3 is 14 residues long. CDR1 and CDR2 from the germline V gene are SGHNT and YENEEA.

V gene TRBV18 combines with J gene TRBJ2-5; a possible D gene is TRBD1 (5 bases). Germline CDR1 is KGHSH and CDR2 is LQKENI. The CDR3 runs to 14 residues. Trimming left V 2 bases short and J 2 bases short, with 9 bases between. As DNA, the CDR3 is TGTGCCAGCTCACCAAATACAGGACAAGAGACCCAGTACTTC. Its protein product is CASSPNTGQETQYF.

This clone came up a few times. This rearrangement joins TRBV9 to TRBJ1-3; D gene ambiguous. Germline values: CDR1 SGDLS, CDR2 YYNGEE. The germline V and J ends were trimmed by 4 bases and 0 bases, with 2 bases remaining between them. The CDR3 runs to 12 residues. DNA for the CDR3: TGTGCCAGCAGCTACTCTGGAAACACCATATATTTT. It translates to CASSYSGNTIYF. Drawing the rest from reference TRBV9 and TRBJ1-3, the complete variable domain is DSGVTQTPKHLITATGQRVTLRCSPRSGDLSVYWYQQSLDQGLQFLIQYYNGEERAKGNILERFSAQQFPDLHSELNLSSLELGDSALYFCASSYSGNTIYFGEGSWLTVV.

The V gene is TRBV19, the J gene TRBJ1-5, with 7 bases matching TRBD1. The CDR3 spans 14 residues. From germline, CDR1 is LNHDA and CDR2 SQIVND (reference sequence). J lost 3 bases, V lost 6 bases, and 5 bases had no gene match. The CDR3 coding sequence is TGTGCCAGTAGCCTGACAGGGATCAATCAGCCCCAGCATTTT. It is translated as CASSLTGINQPQHF.

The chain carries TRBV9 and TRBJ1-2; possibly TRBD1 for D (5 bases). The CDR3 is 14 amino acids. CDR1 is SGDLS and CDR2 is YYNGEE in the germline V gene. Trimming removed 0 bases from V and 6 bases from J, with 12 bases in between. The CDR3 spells CASSVVQGSDGYTF. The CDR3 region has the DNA TGTGCCAGCAGCGTAGTCCAGGGCTCGGATGGCTACACCTTC.

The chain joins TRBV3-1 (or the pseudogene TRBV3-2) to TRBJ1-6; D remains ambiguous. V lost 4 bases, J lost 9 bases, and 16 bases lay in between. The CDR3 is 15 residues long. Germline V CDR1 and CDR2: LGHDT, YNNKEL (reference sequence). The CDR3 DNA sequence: TGTGCCAGCAGCCTGGCCAGCGGTTGGGGTTCACCCCTCCACTTT. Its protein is CASSLASGWGSPLHF.

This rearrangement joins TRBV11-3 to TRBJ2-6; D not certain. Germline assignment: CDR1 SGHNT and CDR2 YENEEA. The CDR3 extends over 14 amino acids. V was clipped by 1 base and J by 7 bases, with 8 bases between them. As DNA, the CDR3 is TGTGCCAGCAGCTTAGGGCGCGGAGCCAACGTCCTGACTTTC. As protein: CASSLGRGANVLTF.

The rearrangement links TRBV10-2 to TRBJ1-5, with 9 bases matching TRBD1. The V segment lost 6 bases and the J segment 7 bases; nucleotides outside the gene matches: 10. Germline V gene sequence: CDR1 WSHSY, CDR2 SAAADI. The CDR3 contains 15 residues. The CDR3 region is CASRRDRAGGQPQHF. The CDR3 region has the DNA TGCGCCAGCAGGAGGGACAGGGCCGGGGGGCAGCCCCAGCATTTT.

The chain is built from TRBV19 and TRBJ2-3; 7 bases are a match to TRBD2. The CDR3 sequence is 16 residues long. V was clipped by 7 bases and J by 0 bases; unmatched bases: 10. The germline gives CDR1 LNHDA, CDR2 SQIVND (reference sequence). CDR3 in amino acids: CASTPIAGYSTDTQYF. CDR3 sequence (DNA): TGTGCCAGTACCCCAATAGCGGGTTACAGCACAGATACGCAGTATTTT.

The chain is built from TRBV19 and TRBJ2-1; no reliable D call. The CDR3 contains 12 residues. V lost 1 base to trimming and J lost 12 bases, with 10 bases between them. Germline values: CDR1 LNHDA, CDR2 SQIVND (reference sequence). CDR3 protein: CASSIAERGQFF. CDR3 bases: TGTGCCAGTAGTATAGCGGAGCGAGGGCAGTTCTTC.

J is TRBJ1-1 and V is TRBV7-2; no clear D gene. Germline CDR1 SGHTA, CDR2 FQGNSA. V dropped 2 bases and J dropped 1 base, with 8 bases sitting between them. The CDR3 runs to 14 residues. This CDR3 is CASSLWAKNTEAFF. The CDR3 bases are TGTGCCAGCAGCTTATGGGCTAAGAACACTGAAGCTTTCTTT.

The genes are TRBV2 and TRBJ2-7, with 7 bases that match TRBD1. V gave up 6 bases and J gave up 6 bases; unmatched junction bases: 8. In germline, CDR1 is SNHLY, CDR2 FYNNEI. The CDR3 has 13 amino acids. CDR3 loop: CASRAGGAGEQYF. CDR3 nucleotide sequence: TGTGCCAGCAGAGCAGGGGGAGCCGGCGAGCAGTACTTC.

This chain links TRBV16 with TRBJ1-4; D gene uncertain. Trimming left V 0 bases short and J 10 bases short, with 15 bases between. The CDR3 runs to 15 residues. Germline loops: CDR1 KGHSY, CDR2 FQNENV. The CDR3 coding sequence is TGTGCCAGCAGCCAATCCCAGGCTTTGGGAGGAAAACTGTTTTTT. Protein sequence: CASSQSQALGGKLFF.

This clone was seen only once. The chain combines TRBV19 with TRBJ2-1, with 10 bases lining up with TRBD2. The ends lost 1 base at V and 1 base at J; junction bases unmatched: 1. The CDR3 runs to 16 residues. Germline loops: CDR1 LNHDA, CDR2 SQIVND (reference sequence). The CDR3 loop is CASSIVAGGSYNEQFF. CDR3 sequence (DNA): TGTGCCAGTAGTATAGTAGCGGGAGGATCCTACAATGAGCAGTTCTTC. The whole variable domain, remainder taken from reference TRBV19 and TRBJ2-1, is DGGITQSPKYLFRKEGQNVTLSCEQNLNHDAMYWYRQDPGQGLRLIYYSQIVNDFQKGDIAEGYSVSREKKESFPLTVTSAQKNPTAFYLCASSIVAGGSYNEQFFGPGTRLTVL.

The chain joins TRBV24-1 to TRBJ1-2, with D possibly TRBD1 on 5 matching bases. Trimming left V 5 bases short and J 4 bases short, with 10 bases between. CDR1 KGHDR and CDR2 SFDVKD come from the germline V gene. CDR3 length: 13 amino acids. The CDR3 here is CATSGDSLYGYTF. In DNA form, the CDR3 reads TGTGCCACCAGTGGAGACAGCCTCTATGGCTACACCTTC.

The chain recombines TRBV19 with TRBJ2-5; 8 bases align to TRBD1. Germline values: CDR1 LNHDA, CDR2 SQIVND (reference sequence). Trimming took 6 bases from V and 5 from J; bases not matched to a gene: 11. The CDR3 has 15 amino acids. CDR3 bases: TGTGCCAGTAGGGAATCAGGGGGCTACTGGGAGACCCAGTACTTC. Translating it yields CASRESGGYWETQYF.